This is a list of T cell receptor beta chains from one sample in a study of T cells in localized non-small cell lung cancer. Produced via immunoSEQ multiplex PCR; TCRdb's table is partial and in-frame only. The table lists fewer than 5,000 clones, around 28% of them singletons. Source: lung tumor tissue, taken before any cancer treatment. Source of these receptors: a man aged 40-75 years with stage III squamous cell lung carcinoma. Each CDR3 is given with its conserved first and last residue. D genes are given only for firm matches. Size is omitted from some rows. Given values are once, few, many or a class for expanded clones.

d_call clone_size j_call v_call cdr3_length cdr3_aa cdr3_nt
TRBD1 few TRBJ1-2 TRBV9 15 CASSTRQGPNYGYTF TGTGCCAGCAGCACCCGACAGGGACCCAACTATGGCTACACCTTC
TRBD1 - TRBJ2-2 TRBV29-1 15 CSVGLQGRHTGELFF TGCAGCGTCGGATTACAGGGGCGACACACCGGGGAGCTGTTTTTT
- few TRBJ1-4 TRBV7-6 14 CASSFGGLGEKLFF TGTGCCAGCAGCTTTGGAGGGTTGGGGGAAAAACTGTTTTTT
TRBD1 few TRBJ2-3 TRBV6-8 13 CATRDRGPDTQYF TGTGCCACCCGGGACAGGGGACCAGATACGCAGTATTTT
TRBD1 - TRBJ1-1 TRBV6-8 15 CASSQAPTGGTEAFF TGTGCCAGCAGCCAAGCCCCGACAGGGGGCACTGAAGCTTTCTTT
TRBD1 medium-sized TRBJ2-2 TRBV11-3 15 CASSPRDRVGGELFF TGTGCCAGCAGCCCCCGGGACAGGGTTGGCGGGGAGCTGTTTTTT
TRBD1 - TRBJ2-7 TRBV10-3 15 CAISESQDRGHEQYF TGTGCCATCAGTGAGTCTCAGGACAGGGGGCACGAGCAGTACTTC
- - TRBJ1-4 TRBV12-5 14 CASGPGPLGEKLFF TGTGCTAGTGGCCCGGGACCGCTGGGTGAAAAACTGTTTTTT
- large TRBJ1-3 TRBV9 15 CASSVDLLSGNTIYF TGTGCCAGCAGCGTAGATCTACTTTCTGGAAACACCATATATTTT
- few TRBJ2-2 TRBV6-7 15 CASSPGGTVRAELFF TGTGCCAGCAGTCCCGGGGGCACGGTACGAGCGGAGCTGTTTTTT
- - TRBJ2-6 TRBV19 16 CASKSVRSSGANVLTF TGTGCCAGTAAATCTGTCAGGTCCTCTGGGGCCAACGTCCTGACTTTC
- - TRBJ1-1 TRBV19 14 CASMARRSNTEAFF TGTGCCAGCATGGCCCGCCGATCAAACACTGAAGCTTTCTTT
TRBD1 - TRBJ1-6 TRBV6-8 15 CASSRQGARDSPLHF TGTGCCAGCAGCCGACAGGGGGCAAGGGATTCACCCCTCCACTTT
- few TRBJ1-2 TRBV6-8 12 CASHRESYGYTF TGTGCCAGCCACCGGGAGAGCTATGGCTACACCTTC
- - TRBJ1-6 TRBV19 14 CASNSPQYNSPLHF TGTGCCAGTAACTCCCCACAGTATAATTCACCCCTCCACTTT
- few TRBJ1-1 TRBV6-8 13 CASSWTSNTEAFF TGTGCCAGCAGTTGGACATCGAACACTGAAGCTTTCTTT